This passage covers 23 T cell receptor beta chains from one sample sequenced in a study of read filtering for tumor transcriptome and immune sequencing. This library used about 400 ng RNA and molecular barcoded adaptors spanning alpha/delta and beta/gamma chains. MiXCR, run by TCRdb on the reads, gives a single entry per CDR3 protein. The repertoire holds about 37,000 distinct CDR3 sequences, with over 9.5% as singletons. Specimen: a population of CD138-negative cells sorted from bone marrow. Receptors originate from a donor at least 40 years old with multiple myeloma.

Note on this clonotype: The missing conserved phenylalanine or tryptophan at the end of this CDR3 makes a read error likely. V is TRBV7-8 and J is TRBJ2-3, with a weak D call TRBD1 (7 bases). Germline CDR1 reads SGHVS; CDR2 reads FQNEAQ. CDR3 length: 17 amino acids. Deletions cut 5 bases from V and 5 bases from J, with 23 bases between. Here the CDR3 reads CASSHPLAGGSIDTQYS. The DNA of the CDR3 is TGTGCCAGCAGCCACCCCTTGGCAGGGGGGTCTATAGATACGCAGTATTCT.

There are a few counts of this clonotype. The chain links TRBV2 to TRBJ2-5; TRBD2 matches at 7 bases. This CDR3 has 15 residues. Germline CDR1 and CDR2: SNHLY and FYNNEI. Trimming cost V 5 bases and J 3 bases; bases outside gene matches: 9. This CDR3 is CASSPAGLVEETQYF. The CDR3, as DNA: TGTGCCAGCAGTCCCGCCGGACTAGTGGAAGAGACCCAGTACTTC.

At least ten counts were recorded for this clonotype. The V call is TRBV20-1, the J call TRBJ1-1; D is uncertain. This CDR3 has 11 amino acids. Trimming stripped 1 base from V and 8 bases from J, with 8 bases between. Germline V gene sequence: CDR1 DFQATT, CDR2 SNEGSKA (reference sequence). The DNA of the CDR3 is TGCAGTGCTAGAGGTGATAGAGAAGCTTTCTTT. It translates to CSARGDREAFF.

Worth noting for this clonotype: One base away lies a much larger clone, so this may be a sequencing read error. This chain links TRBV28 with TRBJ2-7; 8 positions agree with TRBD2. The CDR3 is 14 amino acids. Germline V CDR1 and CDR2: MDHEN, SYDVKM. The CDR3 bases are TGTGTCAGCAGCCTTGATCGGCGGGGGGACGAGCAGTACTTC. Protein: CVSSLDRRGDEQYF.

Many counts were recorded for this clonotype. J is TRBJ2-2 and V is TRBV19; the match to TRBD1 covers 8 bases. In germline, CDR1 is LNHDA, CDR2 SQIVND (reference sequence). J gave up 6 bases and V 7 bases, and 10 bases lay outside the gene matches. There are 15 residues in the CDR3. The CDR3 DNA follows: TGTGCCAGTAACACACCCGGACAGGGATCCGGGGAGCTGTTTTTT. Translation: CASNTPGQGSGELFF.

This clonotype was seen ten or more times. At one of its ends the junction is not consistent with the germline gene, which may arise from a read error. V is TRBV29-1 and J is TRBJ1-1, with D possibly matching TRBD1 (5 bases). Germline CDR1 reads SQVTM; CDR2 reads ANQGSEA. This CDR3 is built from 12 residues. The CDR3 coding sequence is TGCAACGTTGAGGCAGCAGGGTCGCGAGCTTTCTTT. This sequence encodes CNVEAAGSRAFF. Using reference TRBV29-1 and TRBJ1-1 for the parts outside the CDR3, the full variable domain is SAVISQKPSRDICQRGTSLTIQCQVDSQVTMMFWYRQQPGQSLTLIATANQGSEATYESGFVIDKFPISRPNLTFSTLTVSNMSPEDSSIYLCNVEAAGSRAFFGQGTRLTVV.

This clonotype occurred a few times. A clone one base away is much larger, so this may be a read error. The chain's CDR3 is CASSLRLAVHEQYF. The CDR3 DNA sequence: TGTGCCAGCAGCTTGCGGCTAGCAGTCCATGAGCAGTACTTC. The chain has TRBV7-2 and TRBJ2-1; D is possibly TRBD2 (5 bases). The J call may not be correct, given that the DNA end is closer to TRBJ2-7. There are 14 residues in the CDR3. Germline V CDR1 and CDR2: SGHTA, FQGNSA.

This clonotype has just a few counts. This could be a read error, since a much larger clone is one nucleotide away. CDR3 sequence reads: CVSSVSAGQAYSGANVLTF. The DNA of the CDR3 is TGTGTCAGCAGCGTAAGCGCAGGACAGGCATACTCTGGGGCCAACGTCCTGACTTTC. The J gene is TRBJ2-6, the V gene TRBV9; 7 bases map to TRBD1. The CDR3 covers 19 residues. Germline loops: CDR1 SGDLS, CDR2 YYNGEE.

To note about this clonotype: A much bigger clone sits one base away, suggesting this may be a read error. V usage is TRBV5-1 and J usage is TRBJ2-7, with a weak D call TRBD2 (5 bases). This CDR3 is built from 13 residues. CDR1 SGHRS and CDR2 YFSETQ come from the germline V gene. CDR3 in DNA: TGCGCCAGCAGCTTGGTTTCCGACTACGGGCAGTACTTC. Encoded protein: CASSLVSDYGQYF. The whole variable domain, remainder taken from reference TRBV5-1 and TRBJ2-7, is KAGVTQTPRYLIKTRGQQVTLSCSPISGHRSVSWYQQTPGQGLQFLFEYFSETQRNKGNFPGRFSGRQFSNSRSEMNVSTLELGDSALYLCASSLVSDYGQYFGPGTRLTVT.

This clonotype is labeled medium-sized. This chain joins TRBV4-1 and TRBJ1-5; 10 nucleotides agree with TRBD1. J was trimmed by 7 bases and V by 3 bases; bases with no gene match: 12. This CDR3 region has 17 residues. The germline CDR1 and CDR2 sequences are MGHRA and YSYEKL. The CDR3 reads CASSHSLGGTGEQPQHF. The DNA for the CDR3 is TGCGCCAGCAGCCATTCCCTAGGGGGGACAGGGGAGCAGCCCCAGCATTTT.

The sample holds many counts of this clonotype. The chain employs TRBV20-1 and TRBJ2-1; 8 bases map to TRBD2. The CDR3 is 16 residues long. CDR1 DFQATT and CDR2 SNEGSKA come from the germline V gene (reference sequence). With 4 bases clipped from V and 3 bases from J, the junction kept 11 bases outside the gene matches. This CDR3 is CSAKKVGLAGYNEQFF. DNA of the CDR3: TGCAGTGCTAAAAAAGTGGGTCTAGCGGGCTACAATGAGCAGTTCTTC.

This clonotype has ten or more counts. The chain recombines TRBV4-1 with TRBJ2-7; 11 bases are shared with TRBD1. CDR3 size: 16 residues. The V gene's germline CDR1 is MGHRA and CDR2 YSYEKL. The V gene end was trimmed by 0 bases and the J gene end by 7 bases; junction bases not matched to a gene: 8. The CDR3 protein is CASSQETGQGAGEQYF. The CDR3 DNA follows: TGCGCCAGCAGCCAAGAAACCGGACAGGGGGCTGGAGAGCAGTACTTC.

The sample holds many counts of this clonotype. This chain links TRBV20-1 with TRBJ2-2, with D perhaps matching TRBD2 (5 bases). The germline V and J ends were trimmed by 0 bases and 2 bases, with 10 bases remaining between them. CDR3 length equals 15 residues. Germline CDR1 is DFQATT and CDR2 is SNEGSKA (reference sequence). The CDR3 DNA is TGCAGTGCTAGAGAACCAGCGGATAACACCGGGGAGCTGTTTTTT. This encodes CSAREPADNTGELFF.

V is TRBV4-1 and J is TRBJ2-3; 9 nucleotides agree with TRBD2. Germline-derived CDR1 and CDR2 are MGHRA and YSYEKL. V shed 3 bases, J shed 1 base, and the junction held 11 bases outside the gene matches. The CDR3 length is 18 residues. As DNA, the CDR3 is TGCGCCAGCAGCCAGTCCGGGCCCATAGCGGGGGGCACAGATACGCAGTATTTT. Amino acid sequence: CASSQSGPIAGGTDTQYF.

The sample holds many counts of this clonotype. The chain joins TRBV6-2 or TRBV6-3 to TRBJ2-2; D ambiguous. The CDR3 extends over 11 amino acids. V was shortened by 6 bases and J by 6 bases, with 5 bases between the two germline ends. Germline V gene data show CDR1 as MNHEY and CDR2 as SVGEGT. The CDR3 sequence: CASSSAGELFF. CDR3 sequence (DNA): TGTGCCAGCAGCAGTGCCGGGGAGCTGTTTTTT.

Concerning this clonotype itself: The junction shows a germline mismatch at one end, possibly a read error. The chain carries TRBV2 and TRBJ2-2; D is perhaps TRBD2 (5 bases). CDR3 length equals 14 residues. CDR1 and CDR2 from the germline V gene are SNHLY and FYNNEI. DNA of the CDR3: TGTGCCAGCAGTGTCCAACGGAACACCGGGGAGCTGCTTTTT. Translated: CASSVQRNTGELLF.

In the case of this clonotype: A far larger clone is one nucleotide away, so this likely arose from a read error. V usage is TRBV20-1 and J usage is TRBJ1-6; 7 positions agree with TRBD1. CDR1 is DFQATT and CDR2 is SNEGSKA in the germline V gene (reference sequence). There are 11 residues in the CDR3. CDR3: CSARKGAEASF. The CDR3 DNA is TGCAGTGCTCGCAAGGGGGCTGAAGCTTCCTTT.

Regarding this clonotype: With a much larger clone just one base away, this may be a read error. The chain is built from TRBV5-6 and TRBJ1-1; possibly TRBD1 for D (5 bases). The CDR3 spans 16 residues. Germline lookup yields CDR1 SGHDT and CDR2 YYEEEE. The CDR3 coding sequence is TGTGCCGGCAGCTTGGGCTTTCGGGGACTGAACACTGAAGCTTTCTTT. Translation: CAGSLGFRGLNTEAFF.

The sample holds many counts of this clonotype. The CDR3 sequence: CATKQGAQDQPQHF. CDR3 nucleotide sequence: TGTGCCACCAAACAGGGGGCGCAGGATCAGCCCCAGCATTTT. The chain uses TRBV10-3 and TRBJ1-5, with 9 nucleotides matching TRBD1. V shed 10 bases, J shed 5 bases, and the junction held 9 bases outside the gene matches. Looked up from germline, CDR1 is ENHRY and CDR2 is SYGVKD. The CDR3 is made up of 14 amino acids.

This clonotype was counted ten times or more. J is TRBJ2-1 and V is TRBV28; 7 bases line up with TRBD1. V was clipped by 7 bases and J by 16 bases; unmatched bases: 13. This CDR3 spans 12 amino acids. Germline V gene lookup returns CDR1 MDHEN and CDR2 SYDVKM. Here the CDR3 DNA reads TGTGCCAGCACCCTGCCCGGACAGGCGGCCTTCTTC. This translates into CASTLPGQAAFF.

The sample holds many counts of this clonotype. J is TRBJ1-1 and V is TRBV4-1; a possible D gene is TRBD1 (6 bases). The CDR3 has 15 amino acids. The V gene lost 5 bases and the J gene lost 3 bases, with 16 bases spanning the gap. Germline V gene sequence: CDR1 MGHRA, CDR2 YSYEKL. For the CDR3, the DNA is TGCGCCAGCAGCATCGGGGGCGCAGGGGACACTGAAGCTTTCTTT. Its protein product is CASSIGGAGDTEAFF.

Ten or more counts support this clonotype. J is TRBJ1-5 and V is TRBV19; perhaps TRBD1 as D (5 bases). The germline V and J ends were trimmed by 9 bases and 5 bases, with 11 bases remaining between them. The CDR3 totals 12 residues. CDR1 and CDR2 from the germline V gene are LNHDA and SQIVND (reference sequence). The CDR3 spells CASGTGDQPQHF. The CDR3 coding sequence is TGTGCCAGCGGGACGGGGGATCAGCCCCAGCATTTT. Looking up the rest from reference TRBV19 and TRBJ1-5 gives the full variable domain: DGGITQSPKYLFRKEGQNVTLSCEQNLNHDAMYWYRQDPGQGLRLIYYSQIVNDFQKGDIAEGYSVSREKKESFPLTVTSAQKNPTAFYLCASGTGDQPQHFGDGTRLSIL.

This clonotype is a singleton in its sample. A much larger clone lies a single base off, so this may be a read error. The chain recombines TRBV6-1 with TRBJ2-5, with D possibly being TRBD1 (5 bases). Germline CDR1 and CDR2: MNHNS and SASEGT. The CDR3 is 15 residues long. The DNA of the CDR3 is TGTGCCAGCCGTGAAACAGGACGTTCCTTAGAGACCCAGTACTTC. It codes for CASRETGRSLETQYF.